This TCR beta chain was profiled in a study of blood T cell repertoires in COVID-19. Across the whole study: From the United States, Italy and Spain came samples of acute and convalescent COVID-19.

The table came from immunoSEQ multiplex PCR; TCRdb's copy has only in-frame clones and leaves some out. The sample lists around 200,000 clones, approximately 87% occurring once. Deletions cut 0 bases from V and 4 bases from J, with 13 bases between. The CDR3 runs to 16 residues. Germline CDR1 is KGHSH and CDR2 is LQKENI. Seattle's cohort entered during active infection and was followed longitudinally. V and J are TRBV18 and TRBJ1-5; D might be TRBD1 (6 bases). The sequencing sample was made of peripheral blood. The sequence derives from a woman aged 55-70 years with COVID-19, enrolled during active disease. The CDR3 DNA sequence: TGTGCCAGCTCACCACCTAAGACAGGAGCTAATCAGCCCCAGCATTTT. The encoded protein is CASSPPKTGANQPQHF.